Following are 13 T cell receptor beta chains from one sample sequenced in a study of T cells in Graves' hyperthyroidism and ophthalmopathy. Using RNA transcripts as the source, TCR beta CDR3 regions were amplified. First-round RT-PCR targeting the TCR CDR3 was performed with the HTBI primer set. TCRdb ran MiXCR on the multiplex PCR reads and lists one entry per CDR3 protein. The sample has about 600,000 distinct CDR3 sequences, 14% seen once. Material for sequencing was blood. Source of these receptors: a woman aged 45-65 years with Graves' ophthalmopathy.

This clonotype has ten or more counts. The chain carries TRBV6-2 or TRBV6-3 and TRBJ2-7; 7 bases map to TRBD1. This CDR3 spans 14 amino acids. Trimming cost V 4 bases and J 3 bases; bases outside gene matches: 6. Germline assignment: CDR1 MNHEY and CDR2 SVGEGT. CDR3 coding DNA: TGTGCCAGCAGTTTCAATACAGGGGTCTACGAGCAGTACTTC. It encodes CASSFNTGVYEQYF.

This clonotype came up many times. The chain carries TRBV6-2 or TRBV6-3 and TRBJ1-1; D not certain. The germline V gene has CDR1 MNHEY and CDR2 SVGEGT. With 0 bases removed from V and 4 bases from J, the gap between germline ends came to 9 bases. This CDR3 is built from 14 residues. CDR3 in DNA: TGTGCCAGCAGTTACTCGAGGCGTGGCACTGAAGCTTTCTTT. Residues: CASSYSRRGTEAFF.

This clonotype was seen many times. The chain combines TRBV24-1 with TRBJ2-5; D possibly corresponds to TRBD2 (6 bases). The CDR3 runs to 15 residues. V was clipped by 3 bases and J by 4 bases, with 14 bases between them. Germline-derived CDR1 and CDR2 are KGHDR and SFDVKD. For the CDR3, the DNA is TGTGCCACCAGTGATGCGGGGCATAAAACAGAGACCCAGTACTTC. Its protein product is CATSDAGHKTETQYF.

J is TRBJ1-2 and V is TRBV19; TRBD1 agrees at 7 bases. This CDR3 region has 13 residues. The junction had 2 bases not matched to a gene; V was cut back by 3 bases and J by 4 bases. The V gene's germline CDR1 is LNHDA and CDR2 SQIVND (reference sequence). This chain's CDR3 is CASSMSGGYGYTF. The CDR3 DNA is TGTGCCAGTAGTATGTCAGGGGGCTATGGCTACACCTTC.

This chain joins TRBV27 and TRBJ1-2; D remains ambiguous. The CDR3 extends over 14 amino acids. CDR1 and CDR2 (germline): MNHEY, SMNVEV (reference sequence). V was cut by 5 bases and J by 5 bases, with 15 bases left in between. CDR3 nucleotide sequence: TGTGCCAGCAGTGCCACCGGGAGCTTATATGGCTACACCTTC. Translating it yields CASSATGSLYGYTF.

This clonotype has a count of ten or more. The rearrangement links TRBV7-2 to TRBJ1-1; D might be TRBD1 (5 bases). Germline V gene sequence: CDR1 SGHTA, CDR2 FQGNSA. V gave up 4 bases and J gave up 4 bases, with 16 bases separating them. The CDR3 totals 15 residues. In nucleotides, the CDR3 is TGTGCCAGCAGCTCCAGGGTAGTGAGAGGCACTGAAGCTTTCTTT. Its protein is CASSSRVVRGTEAFF. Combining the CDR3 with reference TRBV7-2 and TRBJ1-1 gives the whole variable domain GAGVSQSPSNKVTEKGKDVELRCDPISGHTALYWYRQSLGQGLEFLIYFQGNSAPDKSGLPSDRFSAERTGGSVSTLTIQRTQQEDSAVYLCASSSRVVRGTEAFFGQGTRLTVV.

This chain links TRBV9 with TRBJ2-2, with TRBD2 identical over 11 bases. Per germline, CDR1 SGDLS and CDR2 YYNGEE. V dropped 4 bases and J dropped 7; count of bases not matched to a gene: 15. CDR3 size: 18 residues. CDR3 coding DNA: TGTGCCAGCAGCTACGACCCGACTTTACTAGCGGGAGACGGGGAGCTGTTTTTT. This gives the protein CASSYDPTLLAGDGELFF.

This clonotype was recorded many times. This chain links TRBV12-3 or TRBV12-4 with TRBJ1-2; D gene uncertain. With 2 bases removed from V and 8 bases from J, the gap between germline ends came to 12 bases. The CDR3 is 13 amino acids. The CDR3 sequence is CASSLRRSFGYTF. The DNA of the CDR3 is TGTGCCAGCAGTTTACGAAGGTCTTTCGGCTACACCTTC.

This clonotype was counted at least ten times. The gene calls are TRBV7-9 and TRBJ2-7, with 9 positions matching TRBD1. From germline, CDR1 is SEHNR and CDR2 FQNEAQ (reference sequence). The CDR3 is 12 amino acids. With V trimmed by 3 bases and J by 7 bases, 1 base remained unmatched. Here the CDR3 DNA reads TGTGCCAGCAGCTTGACAGGGGGGGAGCAGTACTTC. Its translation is CASSLTGGEQYF.

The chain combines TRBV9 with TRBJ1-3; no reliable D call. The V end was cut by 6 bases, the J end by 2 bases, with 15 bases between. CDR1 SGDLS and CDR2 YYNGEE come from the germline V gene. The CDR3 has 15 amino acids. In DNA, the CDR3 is TGTGCCAGCACCCCGGGGAGTACGGCTGGAAACACCATATATTTT. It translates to CASTPGSTAGNTIYF.

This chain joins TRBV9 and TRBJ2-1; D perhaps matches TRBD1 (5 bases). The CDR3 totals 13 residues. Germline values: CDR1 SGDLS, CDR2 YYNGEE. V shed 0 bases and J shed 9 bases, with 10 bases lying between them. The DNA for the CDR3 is TGTGCCAGCAGCGTAGACGCAGGGCTTGAGCAGTTCTTC. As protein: CASSVDAGLEQFF.

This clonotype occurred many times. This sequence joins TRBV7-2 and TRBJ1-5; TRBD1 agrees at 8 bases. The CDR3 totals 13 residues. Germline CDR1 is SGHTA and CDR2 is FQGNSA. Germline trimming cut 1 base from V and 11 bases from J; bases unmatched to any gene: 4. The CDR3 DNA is TGTGCCAGCAGCTTAGGCCAGGACAGGGCCCAGCATTTT. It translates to CASSLGQDRAQHF. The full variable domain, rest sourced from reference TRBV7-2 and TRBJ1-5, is GAGVSQSPSNKVTEKGKDVELRCDPISGHTALYWYRQSLGQGLEFLIYFQGNSAPDKSGLPSDRFSAERTGGSVSTLTIQRTQQEDSAVYLCASSLGQDRAQHFGDGTRLSIL.

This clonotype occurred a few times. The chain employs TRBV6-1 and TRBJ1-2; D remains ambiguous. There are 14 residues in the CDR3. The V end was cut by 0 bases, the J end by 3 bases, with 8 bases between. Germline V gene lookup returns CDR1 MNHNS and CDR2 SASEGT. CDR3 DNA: TGTGCCAGCAGTGAAGCGCGAGGGCACTATGGCTACACCTTC. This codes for CASSEARGHYGYTF.